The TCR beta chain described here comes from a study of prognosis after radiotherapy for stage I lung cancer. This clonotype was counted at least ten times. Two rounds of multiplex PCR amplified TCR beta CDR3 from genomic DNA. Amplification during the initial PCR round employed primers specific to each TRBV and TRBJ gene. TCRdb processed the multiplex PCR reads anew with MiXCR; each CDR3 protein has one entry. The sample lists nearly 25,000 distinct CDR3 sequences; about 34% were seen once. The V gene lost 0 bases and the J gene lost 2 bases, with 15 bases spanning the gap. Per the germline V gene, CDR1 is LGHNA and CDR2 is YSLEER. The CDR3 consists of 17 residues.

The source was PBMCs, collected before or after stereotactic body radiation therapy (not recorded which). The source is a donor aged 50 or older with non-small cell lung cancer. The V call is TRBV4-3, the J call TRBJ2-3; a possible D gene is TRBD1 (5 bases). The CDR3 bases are TGCGCCAGCAGCCAAGATGGGGCTACCTACTCCACAGATACGCAGTATTTT. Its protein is CASSQDGATYSTDTQYF.